This entry lists 12 T cell receptor beta chains sequenced from one sample in a study of shared clonotypes between healthy human individuals. Measured with immunoSEQ multiplex PCR; TCRdb has only the in-frame clones, and not every one. The data hold fewer than 1.4 million clones, with approximately 80% observed a single time. What was sequenced was memory CD4+ T cells from PBMCs. The subset here: CD45RA-negative fraction. These receptor sequences come from a man younger than 35 in good health. Some clones in this sample may be carry-over from other donors' samples.

This clone has only one observation. The chain is built from TRBV7-8 and TRBJ2-7, with TRBD2 matching over 11 bases. This CDR3 spans 19 amino acids. Trimming took 5 bases from V and 7 from J; bases not matched to a gene: 22. CDR1 is SGHVS and CDR2 is FQNEAQ in the germline V gene. For the CDR3, the DNA is TGTGCCAGCAGCCCCCTGGAACTAGCGGGAGCGAGCTACGAGATAGAGCAGTACTTC. Translating it yields CASSPLELAGASYEIEQYF.

The J gene is TRBJ2-1, the V gene TRBV5-4, with 9 bases fitting TRBD2. This CDR3 has 15 residues. CDR1 is SGHNT and CDR2 is YYREEE in the germline V gene (reference sequence). After removal of 2 bases from V and 6 bases from J, the junction contained 6 bases not matched to a gene. As DNA, the CDR3 is TGTGCCAGCAGCTTCGCTAGCGGGACTTTCAATGAGCAGTTCTTC. Protein product: CASSFASGTFNEQFF.

The chain links TRBV19 to TRBJ1-4; D is ambiguous. V was trimmed by 5 bases and J by 8 bases, leaving 18 bases between them. The length of the CDR3 is 15 residues. The germline V gene encodes CDR1 LNHDA and CDR2 SQIVND (reference sequence). The CDR3 nucleotides read TGTGCCAGTAGTCTCCGACCTGATATAAGAGAAAAACTGTTTTTT. As protein: CASSLRPDIREKLFF.

V is TRBV7-2 and J is TRBJ2-5; maybe TRBD2 (5 bases). V dropped 3 bases and J dropped 5 bases, with 10 bases sitting between them. Per germline, CDR1 SGHTA and CDR2 FQGNSA. The CDR3 loop spans 13 amino acids. CDR3 in DNA: TGTGCCAGCAGCTTTTCTGGGGAGGAGACCCAGTACTTC. Translating it yields CASSFSGEETQYF.

The chain employs TRBV29-1 and TRBJ1-1, with no clear D. Germline CDR1 and CDR2: SQVTM and ANQGSEA. CDR3 length: 13 amino acids. Between the trimmed V and J ends, which lost 4 bases and 1 base, there was a span of 10 bases. CDR3 sequence: CSVGHKGNTEAFF. In DNA, the CDR3 is TGCAGCGTTGGTCACAAAGGGAACACTGAAGCTTTCTTT. The whole variable domain, filled in from reference TRBV29-1 and TRBJ1-1, reads SAVISQKPSRDICQRGTSLTIQCQVDSQVTMMFWYRQQPGQSLTLIATANQGSEATYESGFVIDKFPISRPNLTFSTLTVSNMSPEDSSIYLCSVGHKGNTEAFFGQGTRLTVV.

This rearrangement joins TRBV28 to TRBJ2-7, with a possible D match to TRBD1 (7 bases). This CDR3 contains 16 residues. Looked up from germline, CDR1 is MDHEN and CDR2 is SYDVKM. V lost 5 bases and J 4 bases, leaving 21 bases between the germline ends. CDR3 residues: CASSPYPRGQRYEQYF. CDR3 DNA sequence: TGTGCCAGCAGTCCCTATCCGCGGGGACAGAGATACGAGCAGTACTTC.

V usage is TRBV7-8 and J usage is TRBJ1-5, with D uncertain. Per germline, CDR1 SGHVS and CDR2 FQNEAQ. Trimming left V 5 bases short and J 0 bases short, with 11 bases between. This CDR3 contains 15 residues. As DNA, the CDR3 is TGTGCCAGCAGCACCGTGGGCCGTAGCAATCAGCCCCAGCATTTT. Protein sequence: CASSTVGRSNQPQHF.

The V call is TRBV12-5, the J call TRBJ1-1; D is uncertain. V gave up 1 base and J gave up 2 bases, with 5 bases separating them. This CDR3 has 13 amino acids. From germline, CDR1 is LGHNT and CDR2 FRNRAP. The CDR3 is CASGLGGNTEAFF. The CDR3, as DNA: TGTGCTAGTGGTTTGGGGGGTAACACTGAAGCTTTCTTT.

The chain employs TRBV11-1 and TRBJ2-1; D is unclear. V was pared by 1 base and J by 5 bases, with 6 bases between. Germline lookup yields CDR1 SGHAT and CDR2 FQDESV (reference sequence). The CDR3 totals 13 residues. The CDR3 DNA follows: TGTGCCAGCAGCTTAGGACACAACAATGAGCAGTTCTTC. This sequence encodes CASSLGHNNEQFF.

The genes are TRBV19 and TRBJ2-7; 7 positions agree with TRBD1. The CDR3 is 16 amino acids. Germline trimming cut 6 bases from V and 0 bases from J; bases unmatched to any gene: 11. Germline V CDR1 and CDR2: LNHDA, SQIVND (reference sequence). CDR3 DNA: TGTGCCAGTAGCCTCGCCGGGACAGCGATCTCCTACGAGCAGTACTTC. Protein sequence: CASSLAGTAISYEQYF.

The V and J genes are TRBV18 and TRBJ2-5, with D tentatively TRBD1 (7 bases). The J call may be faulty, since TRBJ2-7 better matches the DNA end. The CDR3 contains 14 residues. Germline loops: CDR1 KGHSH, CDR2 LQKENI. CDR3 amino acids: CASSPRQGGYEQYF. For the CDR3, the DNA is TGTGCCAGCTCACCCCGGCAGGGGGGCTACGAGCAGTACTTC.

The chain is built from TRBV28 and TRBJ2-1; 12 bases are a match to TRBD2. The J segment lost 4 bases and the V segment lost 5 bases, leaving 6 bases of the junction unmatched. The germline CDR1 and CDR2 sequences are MDHEN and SYDVKM. CDR3 length equals 16 residues. This CDR3 is CASSPIGTSGYNEQFF. The CDR3 nucleotides are TGTGCCAGCAGTCCGATCGGGACTAGCGGGTACAATGAGCAGTTCTTC.